Sequencing of this T cell receptor (beta chain) was carried out in a study of cytomegalovirus exposure and HLA in healthy donors. In the study overall: The 90 to 150 validation repertoires used a platform that matched the one used for the 550 to 800 first-cohort repertoires, as a later analysis reported. Study observations and caveats: Reportedly, cytomegalovirus status was diagnosed with high sensitivity and specificity. The authors enumerated 150 to 200 TCR beta chains as linked to cytomegalovirus. One later analysis, an examination of the approximately 130 validation repertoires, found that first-cohort TCR clusters tended to co-occur in them.

The CDR3 has 14 residues. Trimming cost V 6 bases and J 4 bases, with 12 bases left between them. The V gene's germline CDR1 is MNHEY and CDR2 SVGAGI. The repertoire was sequenced with immunoSEQ multiplex PCR; TCRdb's copy has only in-frame clones and lacks some. This table holds over 250,000 clones, around 90% found once. Concerning this clone: Antigen specificity is unknown.

Sequenced: PBMCs. The clonotype was recovered from a woman in her thirties in good health and CMV-seropositive. The chain employs TRBV6-5 and TRBJ1-4; TRBD1 is a possible D gene (5 bases). CDR3 DNA: TGTGCCAGCAGCAGGGACGGAATTAATGAAAAACTGTTTTTT. Translated: CASSRDGINEKLFF.